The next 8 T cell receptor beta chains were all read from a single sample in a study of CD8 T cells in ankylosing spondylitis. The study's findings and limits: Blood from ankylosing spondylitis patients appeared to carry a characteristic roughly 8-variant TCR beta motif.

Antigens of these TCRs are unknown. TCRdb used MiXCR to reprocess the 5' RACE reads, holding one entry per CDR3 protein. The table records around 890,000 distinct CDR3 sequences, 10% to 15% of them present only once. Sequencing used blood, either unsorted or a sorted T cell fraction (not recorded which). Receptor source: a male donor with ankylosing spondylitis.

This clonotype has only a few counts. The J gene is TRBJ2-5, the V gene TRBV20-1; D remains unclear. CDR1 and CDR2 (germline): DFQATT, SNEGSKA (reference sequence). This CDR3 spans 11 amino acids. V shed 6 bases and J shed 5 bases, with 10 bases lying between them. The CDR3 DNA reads TGCAGTGCCCTACAGCCTGAGACCCAGTACTTC. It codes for CSALQPETQYF.

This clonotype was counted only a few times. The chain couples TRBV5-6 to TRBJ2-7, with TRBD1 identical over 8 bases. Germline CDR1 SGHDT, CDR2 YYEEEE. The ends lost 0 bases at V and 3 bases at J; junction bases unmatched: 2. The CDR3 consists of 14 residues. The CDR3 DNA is TGTGCCAGCAGCTTGGCAGGGGGCTACTACGAGCAGTACTTC. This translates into CASSLAGGYYEQYF.

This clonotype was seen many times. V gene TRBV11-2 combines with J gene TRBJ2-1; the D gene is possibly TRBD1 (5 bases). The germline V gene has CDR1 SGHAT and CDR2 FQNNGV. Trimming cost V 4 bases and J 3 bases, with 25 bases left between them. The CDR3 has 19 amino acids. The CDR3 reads CASSYLRQSARPLYNEQFF. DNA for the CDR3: TGTGCCAGCAGCTACCTTCGACAGTCGGCGCGACCACTCTACAATGAGCAGTTCTTC.

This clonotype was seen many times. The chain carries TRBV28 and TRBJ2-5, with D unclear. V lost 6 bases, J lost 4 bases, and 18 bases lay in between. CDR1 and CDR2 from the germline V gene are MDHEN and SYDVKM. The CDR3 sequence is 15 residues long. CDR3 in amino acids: CASRPLGRLGETQYF. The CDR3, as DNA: TGTGCCAGCAGACCCCTCGGTCGGCTTGGAGAGACCCAGTACTTC.

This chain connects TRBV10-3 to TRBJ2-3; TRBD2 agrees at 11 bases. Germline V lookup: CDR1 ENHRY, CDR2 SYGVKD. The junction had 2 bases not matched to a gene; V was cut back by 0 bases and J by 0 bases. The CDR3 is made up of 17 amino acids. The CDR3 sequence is CAISESSGGASTDTQYF. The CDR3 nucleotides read TGTGCCATCAGTGAGTCTAGCGGGGGGGCTAGCACAGATACGCAGTATTTT.

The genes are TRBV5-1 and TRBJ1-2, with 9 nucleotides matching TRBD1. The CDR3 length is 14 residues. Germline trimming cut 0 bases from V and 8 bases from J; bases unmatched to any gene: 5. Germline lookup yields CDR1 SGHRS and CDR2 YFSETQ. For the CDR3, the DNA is TGCGCCAGCAGCTTGGGGGACAGGGAGAACGGCTACACCTTC. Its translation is CASSLGDRENGYTF.

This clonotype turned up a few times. CDR3 in amino acids: CSVAAGQGDYEQYF. In DNA form, the CDR3 reads TGCAGCGTCGCCGCGGGGCAGGGGGATTACGAGCAGTACTTC. The gene calls are TRBV29-1 and TRBJ2-7; the D gene is possibly TRBD1 (7 bases). CDR3 length: 14 amino acids. CDR1 is SQVTM and CDR2 is ANQGSEA in the germline V gene. Trimming stripped 6 bases from V and 4 bases from J, with 19 bases between.

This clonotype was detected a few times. The CDR3 sequence: CASSLRMTAANTGELFF. CDR3 DNA: TGTGCCAGCTCGTTGCGGATGACAGCAGCGAACACCGGGGAGCTGTTTTTT. The rearrangement joins TRBV7-2 to TRBJ2-2; a possible D gene is TRBD1 (5 bases). Germline V gene sequence: CDR1 SGHTA, CDR2 FQGNSA. Trimming removed 8 bases from V and 0 bases from J, with 19 bases in between. This CDR3 has 17 residues.